This T cell receptor (beta chain) was found in a study of blood T cell repertoires in COVID-19. For the study at large: Specimens from acute and convalescent COVID-19 originated in the United States, Italy and Spain. Sources were T cells, B-cell-depleted T cells, or PBMCs; the material itself was cDNA or gDNA.

Trimming shortened V by 3 bases and J by 0 bases, and 9 bases separated the two germline ends. The germline gives CDR1 SGHTA, CDR2 FQGNSA. The CDR3 loop spans 14 amino acids. Generated by immunoSEQ multiplex PCR, the TCRdb table keeps only in-frame clones and is missing some. This repertoire shows about 72,000 clones, roughly 87% found once; its top ten account for about 19%. The chain couples TRBV7-2 to TRBJ2-7, with D perhaps matching TRBD1 (5 bases). Material: peripheral blood. The sequence came from a human donor in a cohort sampled during active COVID-19. The CDR3 DNA follows: TGTGCCAGCAGCTTCACAGGTCCCTCCTACGAGCAGTACTTC. The encoded protein is CASSFTGPSYEQYF.